The 8 T cell receptor beta chains below were found in one sample sequenced in a study of CXCR3-negative and CXCR3-positive naive CD8 T cells. Study observations and caveats: More hydrophobic TRB CDR3s occurred in CXCR3-positive than in CXCR3-negative naive cells.

The antigens these receptors bind are not known. The study made its TRB cDNA libraries by 5' RACE, adding UMI labels. From the 5' RACE reads, TCRdb lists one entry per CDR3 protein and no DNA. The sample includes about 98,000 distinct CDR3 sequences. Sequencing input: naive CXCR3+ CD8+ T cells from blood. Subset of the sample: CD45RO-CCR7+CD27+CD95- naive CD8+ T cells expressing CXCR3 (TNR3+). Source of these receptors: a human donor in good health. Some clones in this sample may be carry-over from other donors' samples.

The chain recombines TRBV7-9 with TRBJ2-1; TCRdb's assignment of TRBD2 cannot be checked, as there is no DNA. The CDR3 has 11 residues. CDR1 is SEHNR and CDR2 is FQNEAQ in the germline V gene (reference sequence). This CDR3 is CASSLEGEQFF.

The CDR3 region is CSARGSGSSYEQYF. The J gene is TRBJ2-7, the V gene TRBV20-1. The CDR3 contains 14 residues. Germline V gene lookup returns CDR1 DFQATT and CDR2 SNEGSKA (reference sequence).

The chain carries TRBV7-2 and TRBJ2-3; TCRdb's assignment of TRBD2 cannot be checked, as there is no DNA. The germline gives CDR1 SGHTA, CDR2 FQGNSA. The CDR3 has 15 residues. This chain's CDR3 is CASSPWTSYTDTQYF. Full variable domain (remainder filled in from reference TRBV7-2 and TRBJ2-3): GAGVSQSPSNKVTEKGKDVELRCDPISGHTALYWYRQSLGQGLEFLIYFQGNSAPDKSGLPSDRFSAERTGGSVSTLTIQRTQQEDSAVYLCASSPWTSYTDTQYFGPGTRLTVL.

The chain carries TRBV7-6 and TRBJ2-7; TCRdb designates TRBD1, a call that cannot be tested without DNA. The CDR3 sequence is 13 residues long. CDR1 is SGHVS and CDR2 is FNYEAQ in the germline V gene. CDR3 sequence: CASSIGGRGEQYF.

CDR3 region: CASSYGGGYGYTF. The V call is TRBV27, the J call TRBJ1-2; the TCRdb D gene call, TRBD1, has no DNA to confirm it. The CDR3 is 13 residues long. Germline CDR1 is MNHEY and CDR2 is SMNVEV (reference sequence).

The chain is built from TRBV24-1 and TRBJ1-5; TCRdb names TRBD1, which stays unverified in the absence of DNA. CDR3 length: 15 amino acids. Germline V lookup: CDR1 KGHDR, CDR2 SFDVKD. Here the CDR3 reads CATSDHREYNQPQHF.

The V gene is TRBV28, the J gene TRBJ2-7; lacking DNA, the TRBD1 call made by TCRdb goes unchecked. The CDR3 sequence is 12 residues long. CDR1 and CDR2 from the germline V gene are MDHEN and SYDVKM. CDR3 sequence: CASSGQFYEQYF.

V and J are TRBV7-2 and TRBJ2-7; TCRdb gives TRBD1 as the D gene, but with no DNA this cannot be confirmed. The CDR3 has 16 residues. Germline values: CDR1 SGHTA, CDR2 FQGNSA. Here the CDR3 reads CASSNTPRKGSYEQYF.